This is a list of T cell receptor beta chains from one sample in a study of early T cells in non-severe SARS-CoV-2 infection. TCRdb processed the 5' RACE reads anew with MiXCR; each CDR3 protein has one entry. This table has tens of thousands of distinct CDR3 sequences, 6% to 8% appearing once. This material consisted of whole blood, taken at baseline. These receptors were obtained from an adult who was a healthcare worker with PCR-confirmed SARS-CoV-2 infection or an uninfected control (not recorded which). The CDR3 runs from the conserved cysteine through the conserved F or W. The order of the fields is D gene, J gene, clone size, V gene, CDR3 DNA, CDR3 protein. D genes are given only for firm matches. Size tells how often a clone was seen (once, few, many) or the class of an expanded clone, and some rows leave it out.

D gene: NA
J gene: TRBJ1-1
clone size: few
V gene: TRBV3-1
CDR3 DNA: TGTGCCAGCAGCCAAGAGACTTCCGAAGCTTTCTTT
CDR3 protein: CASSQETSEAFF

D gene: NA
J gene: TRBJ2-1
clone size: NA
V gene: TRBV12-3/TRBV12-4
CDR3 DNA: TGTGCCAGCGGAGCCCTTTACAATGAGCAGTTCTTC
CDR3 protein: CASGALYNEQFF

D gene: TRBD2
J gene: TRBJ2-3
clone size: NA
V gene: TRBV11-2
CDR3 DNA: TGTGCCAGCAGTTTTGGGACTACAGATACAGATACGCAGTATTTT
CDR3 protein: CASSFGTTDTDTQYF

D gene: TRBD1
J gene: TRBJ2-3
clone size: NA
V gene: TRBV7-2
CDR3 DNA: TGTGCCAGCAGCATAGACAGGGGGTTAATCGCAGATACGCAGTATTTT
CDR3 protein: CASSIDRGLIADTQYF

D gene: NA
J gene: TRBJ2-7
clone size: NA
V gene: TRBV7-9
CDR3 DNA: TGTGCCAGCAGCCTCGGACAAGGGAAGACCTACGAGCAGTACTTC
CDR3 protein: CASSLGQGKTYEQYF

D gene: NA
J gene: TRBJ2-1
clone size: NA
V gene: TRBV20-1
CDR3 DNA: TGCAGTGCAGAGGCCGGGGTCTACAATGAGCAGTTCTTC
CDR3 protein: CSAEAGVYNEQFF

D gene: NA
J gene: TRBJ1-2
clone size: many
V gene: TRBV6-5
CDR3 DNA: TGTGCCAGCAGTTACTCGTCAGAATATGGCTACACCTTC
CDR3 protein: CASSYSSEYGYTF

D gene: NA
J gene: TRBJ2-1
clone size: NA
V gene: TRBV11-2
CDR3 DNA: TGTGCCAGCAGCCCCCCCCGGGGTCGCGGCAATGAGCAGTTCTTC
CDR3 protein: CASSPPRGRGNEQFF

D gene: NA
J gene: TRBJ2-5
clone size: few
V gene: TRBV24-1
CDR3 DNA: TGTGCCACCAGTGATGAAAACAGGGAGATGGAGACCCAGTACTTC
CDR3 protein: CATSDENREMETQYF

D gene: NA
J gene: TRBJ2-2
clone size: NA
V gene: TRBV7-6
CDR3 DNA: TGTGCCAGCAGCTTAGGGGCGGGGCCGACCGGGGAGCTGTTTTTT
CDR3 protein: CASSLGAGPTGELFF